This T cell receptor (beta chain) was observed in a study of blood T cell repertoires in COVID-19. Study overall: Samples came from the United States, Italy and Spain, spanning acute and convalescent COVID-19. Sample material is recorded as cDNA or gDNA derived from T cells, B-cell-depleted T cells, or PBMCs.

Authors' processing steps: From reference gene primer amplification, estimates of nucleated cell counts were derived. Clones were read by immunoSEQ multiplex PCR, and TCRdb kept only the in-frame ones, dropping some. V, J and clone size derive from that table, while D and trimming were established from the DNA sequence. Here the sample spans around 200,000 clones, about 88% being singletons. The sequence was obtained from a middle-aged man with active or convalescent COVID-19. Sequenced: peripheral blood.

The CDR3 sequence is CASRAGHGSNYGYTF. The CDR3 DNA follows: TGTGCCAGCAGGGCGGGGCACGGATCTAACTATGGCTACACCTTC. The chain employs TRBV6-4 and TRBJ1-2, with D possibly matching TRBD1 (5 bases). CDR1 and CDR2 from the germline V gene are MRHNA and SNTAGT. This CDR3 is built from 15 residues. The V end lost 6 bases, the J end lost 0 bases, and 14 bases lay between the germline ends.